One T cell receptor (beta chain) is described in this entry. Only a few counts were recorded for this clonotype. It lacks a known antigen. Per-base quality was not reported, and no clone a single base away is much larger than it. The treatment or condition label on this specimen signifies: live attenuated yellow fever vaccine strain. A standard Ficoll-Paque protocol was used to isolate PBMCs from peripheral blood. Dynabeads CD4 and CD8 positive selection kits were used to isolate CD4 and CD8 T-cell fractions. TriZol was used to extract RNA from bulk PBMCs, from CD4 and CD8 fractions, and from dextramer-positive and dextramer-negative fractions. The CDR3 holds 17 amino acids from the cysteine to the phenylalanine. The entry retains the CDR3 DNA only, 51 bases that are in frame from base 1. Per the germline V gene (reference sequence), SEHNR is the CDR1 and FQNEAQ is the CDR2. V lost 4 bases and J lost 4 bases; the stretch between them is 23 bases long.

Synthesis of TCR cDNA relied on 5'RACE template switching, a step that introduced a universal primer site along with unique molecular identifiers. Priming of cDNA synthesis was performed from both the TCR alpha and TCR beta constant segments. Library amplification used two PCR steps, and the second PCR step added sample barcodes and sequencing adapters. Sequencing of libraries was done on Illumina HiSeq 2500 (2x100 bp) or NovaSeq (2x150 bp). In the authors' own workflow: MIGEC was used to demultiplex reads and collapse the reads into UMI consensus sequences, and MiXCR was used for V(D)J alignment. Vaccine-responding clonotypes were identified with edgeR using replicate PBMC samples, with FDR below 0.01 and a log2 fold change above 5 up to day 15 being required. Each bulk clonotype was labeled CD4 or CD8 based on which sequenced repertoire, CD4 or CD8, contained the clonotype at higher abundance. The public reads were run again by TCRdb, first through fastp at Q25 and then through MiXCR, and only productive beta chains were kept. Records with the same CDR3 protein are collapsed into one entry carrying the most frequent genes and DNA. TCRdb's processing, not the authors', yielded these V and J calls. The sample yields approximately 260,000 distinct CDR3 sequences; approximately 12% were counted once. Around 0.49% of the sample goes to the ten largest clones.

This record belongs to a study of T cells after yellow fever vaccination (dated by TCRdb to between 2018 and 2021). The study in broad terms: The SMART-Seq v4 Ultra Low Input RNA kit was used to prepare libraries from fractions with low cell numbers. To follow T-cell clones before and after primary and booster YFV17D yellow fever vaccination, bulk TCR alpha and beta repertoires were sequenced over time. The cohort comprised two healthy male donors, one aged 18 to 30 and one aged 30 to 40 years. Blood was drawn at multiple timepoints before and after primary and secondary immunization, with bulk PBMC replicates and cell subsets isolated. Findings and caveats that apply to the study as a whole: The secondary T-cell response was found to be weaker but faster than the primary response, with a peak reached on day 5 rather than on day 15. Computational filtering was required because FACS-sorted repertoires could contain abundant contaminating clonotypes from the bulk population. A small fraction of clonotypes appeared in both the CD4 and CD8 compartments, likely as a result of convergent recombination. Most clones expanded after primary vaccination were re-detected after the booster (96% of CD4 and approximately 88% of CD8), suggesting broad memory maintenance. The study included only two donors, which limits how far the findings can be generalized.

The V gene is TRBV7-9 and the J gene is TRBJ2-7; no D gene call is confident. The material sequenced was CD4+ T cells sorted from PBMCs, taken 45 days after the yellow fever booster vaccination. The TCR was taken from a man aged 25-45 years who received the YFV17D yellow fever vaccine. The DNA reads TGTGCCAGCAGCTCCCCTTTACTTCGACTTGGATCGTACGAGCAGTACTTC. This encodes CASSSPLLRLGSYEQYF.